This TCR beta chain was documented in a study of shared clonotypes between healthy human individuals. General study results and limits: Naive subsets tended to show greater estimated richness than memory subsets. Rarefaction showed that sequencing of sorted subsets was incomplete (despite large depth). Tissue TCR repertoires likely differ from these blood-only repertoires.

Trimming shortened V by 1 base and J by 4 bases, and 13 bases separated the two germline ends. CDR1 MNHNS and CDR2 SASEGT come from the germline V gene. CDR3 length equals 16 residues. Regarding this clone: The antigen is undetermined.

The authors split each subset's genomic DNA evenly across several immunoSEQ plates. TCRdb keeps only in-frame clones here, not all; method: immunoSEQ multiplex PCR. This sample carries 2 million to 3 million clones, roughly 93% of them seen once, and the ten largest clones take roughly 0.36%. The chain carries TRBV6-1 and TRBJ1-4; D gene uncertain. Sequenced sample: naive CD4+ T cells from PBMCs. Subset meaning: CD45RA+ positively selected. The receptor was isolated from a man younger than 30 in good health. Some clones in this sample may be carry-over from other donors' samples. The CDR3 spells CASSEVDWRGNEKLFF. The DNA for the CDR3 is TGTGCCAGCAGTGAAGTGGATTGGCGGGGTAATGAAAAACTGTTTTTT.